The clone carrying this T cell receptor beta chain has only a few counts. Original handling: By means of reference gene primer amplification, nucleated cell counts were estimated. The data were produced by immunoSEQ multiplex PCR, yet TCRdb's version contains in-frame clones alone and is incomplete. The D gene and trimming were derived from the DNA, and the V and J assignments and clone size from that table. The repertoire holds some 170,000 clones, roughly three quarters seen once, with roughly 8.8% in the top ten. This sample stems from a study of blood T cell repertoires in COVID-19. Study as a whole: Sources were T cells, B-cell-depleted T cells, or PBMCs; the material itself was cDNA or gDNA.

Germline CDR1 reads SGHTA; CDR2 reads FQGNSA. The CDR3 contains 15 residues. With 5 bases clipped from V and 8 bases from J, the junction kept 9 bases outside the gene matches. Sequenced sample: peripheral blood. This rearrangement joins TRBV7-2 to TRBJ2-1; 10 bases are a match to TRBD2. The sequence derives from a woman between 45 and 65 years old with active or convalescent COVID-19. CDR3 residues: CASSTSGGAGDEQFF. In DNA form, the CDR3 reads TGTGCCAGCAGCACAAGCGGGGGGGCCGGGGATGAGCAGTTCTTC.